This T cell receptor (beta chain) was captured in a study of pediatric ulcerative colitis. The survey-level immunoSEQ assay was used. Sequencing was performed with immunoSEQ multiplex PCR; in TCRdb, only in-frame clones are kept and a portion is missing. The sample comprises approximately 17,000 clones, over 70% of which are singletons, and 6% to 9.5% rests with the top ten. During colonoscopy, one to two rectal pinch biopsies were collected. Controls had normal endoscopy and no IBD diagnosis within a year. Findings and limits, study-wide: Compared with controls, ulcerative colitis showed greater blood-rectum clone sharing.

This CDR3 is 14 amino acids long. V lost 2 bases, J lost 5 bases, and 7 bases lay in between. CDR1 PRHDT and CDR2 FYEKMQ come from the germline V gene (reference sequence). With respect to this clone: Its antigen is unidentified.

The V and J genes are TRBV13 and TRBJ1-6; unclear D gene. The sample taken for sequencing was gut tissue. This TCR was recovered from a boy younger than 18 who was a control in a study of pediatric ulcerative colitis. Here the CDR3 reads CASSLFGDNSPLHF. The DNA for the CDR3 is TGTGCCAGCAGCTTATTTGGGGATAATTCACCCCTCCACTTT.